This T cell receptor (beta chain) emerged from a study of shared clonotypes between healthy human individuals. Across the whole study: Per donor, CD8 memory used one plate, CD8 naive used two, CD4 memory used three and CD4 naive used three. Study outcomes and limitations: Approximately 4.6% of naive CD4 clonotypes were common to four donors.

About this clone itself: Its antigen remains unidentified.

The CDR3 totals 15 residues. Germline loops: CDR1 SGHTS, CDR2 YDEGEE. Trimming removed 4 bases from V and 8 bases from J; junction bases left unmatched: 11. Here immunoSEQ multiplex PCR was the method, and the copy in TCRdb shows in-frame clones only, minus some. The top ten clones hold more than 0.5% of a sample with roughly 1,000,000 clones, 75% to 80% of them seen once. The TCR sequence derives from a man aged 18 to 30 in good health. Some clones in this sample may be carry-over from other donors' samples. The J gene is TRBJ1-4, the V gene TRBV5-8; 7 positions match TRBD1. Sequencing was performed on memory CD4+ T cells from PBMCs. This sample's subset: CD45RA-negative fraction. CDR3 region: CASSPRGDRVEKLFF. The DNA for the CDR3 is TGTGCCAGCAGCCCCCGCGGCGACAGGGTCGAAAAACTGTTTTTT.